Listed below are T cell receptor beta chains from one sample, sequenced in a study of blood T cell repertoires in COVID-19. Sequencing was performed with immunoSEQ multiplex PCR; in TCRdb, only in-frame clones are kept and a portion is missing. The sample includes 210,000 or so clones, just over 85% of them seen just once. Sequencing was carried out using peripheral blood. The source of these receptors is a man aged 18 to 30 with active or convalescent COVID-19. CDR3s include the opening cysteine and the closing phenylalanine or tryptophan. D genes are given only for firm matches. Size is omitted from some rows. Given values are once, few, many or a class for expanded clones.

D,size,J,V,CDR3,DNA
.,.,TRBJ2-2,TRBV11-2,CASSLDWRARYTGELFF,TGTGCCAGCAGCTTAGATTGGAGGGCACGATACACCGGGGAGCTGTTTTTT
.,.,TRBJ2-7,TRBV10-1,CASSWDTLPYEQYF,TGCGCCAGCAGCTGGGACACACTTCCCTACGAGCAGTACTTC
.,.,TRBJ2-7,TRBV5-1,CASSLGAGRPSEQYF,TGCGCCAGCAGCTTGGGGGCAGGCCGTCCGAGCGAGCAGTACTTC
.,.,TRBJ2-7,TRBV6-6,CASSYFRDNEQYF,TGTGCCAGCAGTTACTTCAGGGACAACGAGCAGTACTTC
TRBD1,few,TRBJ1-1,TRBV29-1,CSVRTGSLAEAFF,TGCAGCGTTAGGACAGGATCCTTGGCTGAAGCTTTCTTT
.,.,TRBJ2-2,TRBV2,CASNWPGKAGELFF,TGTGCCAGCAACTGGCCAGGGAAGGCCGGGGAGCTGTTTTTT
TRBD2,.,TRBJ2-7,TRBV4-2,CASSPGLAVSYEQYF,TGTGCCAGCAGCCCGGGACTAGCGGTCTCCTACGAGCAGTACTTC
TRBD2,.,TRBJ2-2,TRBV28,CASSSETSGSPGELFF,TGTGCCAGCAGTTCCGAGACTAGCGGGAGTCCCGGGGAGCTGTTTTTT
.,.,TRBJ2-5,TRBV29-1,CSAPAWGSGTQETQYF,TGCAGCGCCCCGGCCTGGGGTAGCGGAACCCAAGAGACCCAGTACTTC
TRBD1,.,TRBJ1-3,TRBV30,CAFRTGAGNTIYF,TGTGCCTTCAGGACAGGGGCAGGAAACACCATATATTTT
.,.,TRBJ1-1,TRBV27,CASSPTADRSNTEAFF,TGTGCCAGCAGTCCCACCGCGGACAGATCGAACACTGAAGCTTTCTTT
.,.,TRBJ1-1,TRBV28,CASSLIGGGTEAFF,TGTGCCAGCAGTTTAATCGGCGGGGGCACTGAAGCTTTCTTT
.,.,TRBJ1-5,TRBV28,CASRRLGGNQPQHF,TGTGCCAGCAGACGACTGGGAGGCAATCAGCCCCAGCATTTT
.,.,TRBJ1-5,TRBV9,CASSEIWGGGNQPQHF,TGTGCCAGCAGCGAAATTTGGGGGGGCGGCAATCAGCCCCAGCATTTT
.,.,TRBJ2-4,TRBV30,CAWREKGRAKNIQYF,TGTGCCTGGAGAGAAAAAGGGAGAGCCAAAAACATTCAGTACTTC
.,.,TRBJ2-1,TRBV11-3,CASSLGAAVEQFF,TGTGCCAGCAGCTTAGGAGCTGCCGTTGAGCAGTTCTTC
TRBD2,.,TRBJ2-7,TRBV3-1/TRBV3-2,CASSQVGLAGPLYEQYF,TGTGCCAGCAGCCAAGTCGGACTAGCGGGACCCCTGTACGAGCAGTACTTC
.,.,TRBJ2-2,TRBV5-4,CASSLKVQGRTGELFF,TGTGCCAGCAGCTTAAAAGTCCAGGGTCGAACCGGGGAGCTGTTTTTT
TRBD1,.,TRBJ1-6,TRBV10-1,CASPRGQTSSYNSPLHF,TGCGCCAGCCCGAGGGGGCAGACGAGCTCCTATAATTCACCCCTCCACTTT
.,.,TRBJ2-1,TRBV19,CASSINGASYNEQFF,TGTGCCAGTAGTATAAATGGGGCATCCTACAATGAGCAGTTCTTC
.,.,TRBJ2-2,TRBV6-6,CASSYSHITGELFF,TGTGCCAGCAGTTACTCCCACATCACCGGGGAGCTGTTTTTT
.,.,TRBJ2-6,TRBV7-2,CASSLEPAGANVLTF,TGTGCCAGCAGCTTAGAGCCGGCTGGGGCCAACGTCCTGACTTTC
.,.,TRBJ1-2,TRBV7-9,CASSLGPGLKTNYGYTF,TGTGCCAGCAGCTTGGGGCCAGGGTTAAAAACTAACTATGGCTACACCTTC
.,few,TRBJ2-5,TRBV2,CASSRARGETQYF,TGTGCCAGCAGTCGTGCTAGAGGGGAGACCCAGTACTTC
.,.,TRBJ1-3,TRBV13,CASSPGTYSGNTIYF,TGTGCCAGCAGCCCTGGGACATACTCTGGAAACACCATATATTTT
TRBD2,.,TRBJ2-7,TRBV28,CASSFSGRAAEQYF,TGTGCCAGCAGTTTTTCCGGGAGGGCCGCCGAGCAGTACTTC
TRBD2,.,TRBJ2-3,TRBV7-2,CASSPRPVAGGYADTQYF,TGTGCCAGCAGTCCTAGGCCTGTAGCGGGAGGATATGCCGATACGCAGTATTTT
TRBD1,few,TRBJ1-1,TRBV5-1,CASSLKETGGAKAPEAFF,TGCGCCAGCAGCTTGAAGGAGACAGGGGGCGCGAAGGCCCCTGAAGCTTTCTTT
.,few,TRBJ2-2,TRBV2,CASSREGGAAGELFF,TGTGCCAGCAGCAGGGAAGGGGGAGCTGCCGGGGAGCTGTTTTTT
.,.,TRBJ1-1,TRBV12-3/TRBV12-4,CASSIRNTEAFF,TGTGCCAGCAGTATCAGAAACACTGAAGCTTTCTTT
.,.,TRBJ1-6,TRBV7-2,CASSFGGGDNSPLHF,TGTGCCAGCAGCTTTGGGGGGGGAGATAATTCACCCCTCCACTTT
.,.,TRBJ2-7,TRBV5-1,CASSFRNNYEQYF,TGCGCCAGCAGCTTTCGAAACAACTACGAGCAGTACTTC
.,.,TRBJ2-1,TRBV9,CASSRQYNEQFF,TGTGCCAGCAGCAGACAGTACAATGAGCAGTTCTTC
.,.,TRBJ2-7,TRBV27,CASSFEGGEQYF,TGTGCCAGCAGTTTCGAGGGAGGCGAGCAGTACTTC
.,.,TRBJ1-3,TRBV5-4,CASSLAGVSSGNTIYF,TGTGCCAGCAGCTTGGCCGGGGTTTCCTCTGGAAACACCATATATTTT
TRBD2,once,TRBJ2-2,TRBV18,CASSPPGLAGSGELFF,TGTGCCAGCTCACCACCGGGACTAGCGGGATCGGGGGAGCTGTTTTTT
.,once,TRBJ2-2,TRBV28,CASKATGELFF,TGTGCCAGCAAAGCCACCGGGGAGCTGTTTTTT
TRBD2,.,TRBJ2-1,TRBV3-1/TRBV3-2,CASSPGLAGGNEQFF,TGTGCCAGCAGCCCGGGGCTGGCGGGAGGCAATGAGCAGTTCTTC
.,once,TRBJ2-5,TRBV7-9,CASSLSGGSVAQETQYF,TGTGCCAGCAGCTTATCCGGCGGCAGTGTGGCGCAAGAGACCCAGTACTTC
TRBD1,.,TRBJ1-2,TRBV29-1,CSVDGTGAGYGYTF,TGCAGCGTTGACGGGACAGGGGCAGGCTATGGCTACACCTTC
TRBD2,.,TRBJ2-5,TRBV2,CASSVGLEGETQYF,TGTGCCAGCAGTGTAGGACTAGAGGGGGAGACCCAGTACTTC
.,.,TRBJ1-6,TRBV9,CASSVGGGNSPLHF,TGTGCCAGCAGCGTAGGGGGGGGAAATTCACCCCTCCACTTT
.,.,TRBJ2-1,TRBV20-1,CSVWVAGQQFF,TGCAGTGTTTGGGTCGCGGGACAGCAGTTCTTC
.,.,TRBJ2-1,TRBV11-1,CASSLAGSNEQFF,TGTGCCAGCAGCTTAGCTGGCAGCAATGAGCAGTTCTTC
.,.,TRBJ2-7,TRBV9,CASSVEPGNEQYF,TGTGCCAGCAGCGTAGAACCGGGTAACGAGCAGTACTTC
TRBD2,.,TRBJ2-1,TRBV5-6,CASRSGRGEQFF,TGTGCCAGCAGAAGCGGGAGAGGGGAGCAGTTCTTC
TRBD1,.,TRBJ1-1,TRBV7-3,CASTLYAGGTEAFF,TGTGCCAGCACCCTCTACGCAGGGGGCACTGAAGCTTTCTTT
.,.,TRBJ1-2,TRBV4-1,CASSQQKYGQSNYGYTF,TGCGCCAGCAGCCAACAGAAATATGGACAGAGTAACTATGGCTACACCTTC
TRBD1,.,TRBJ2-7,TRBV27,CASGRDRGNEQYF,TGTGCCAGCGGACGGGACAGGGGTAACGAGCAGTACTTC
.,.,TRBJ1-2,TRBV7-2,CASSRDSLASNYGYTF,TGTGCCAGCAGCAGAGACAGCTTAGCTTCTAACTATGGCTACACCTTC
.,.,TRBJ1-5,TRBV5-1,CASSLAGEVGQPQHF,TGCGCCAGCAGCTTGGCCGGGGAGGTAGGTCAGCCCCAGCATTTT
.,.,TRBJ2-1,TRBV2,CATEGGTSSYNEQFF,TGTGCCACTGAGGGCGGAACCAGCTCCTACAATGAGCAGTTCTTC
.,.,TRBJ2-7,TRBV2,CASSTREQGVDYEQYF,TGTGCCAGCAGCACCCGGGAGCAGGGTGTCGACTACGAGCAGTACTTC
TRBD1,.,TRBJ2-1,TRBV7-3,CASSSGQGSYNEQFF,TGTGCCAGCAGCTCGGGACAGGGGTCCTACAATGAGCAGTTCTTC
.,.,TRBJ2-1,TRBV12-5,CASGRRSTTNNEQFF,TGTGCTAGTGGCCGCCGATCGACTACAAACAATGAGCAGTTCTTC
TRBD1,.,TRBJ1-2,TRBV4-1,CASSPYFQGDYGYTF,TGCGCCAGCAGCCCATACTTCCAGGGGGACTATGGCTACACCTTC
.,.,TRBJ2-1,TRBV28,CATNQGGSYNEQFF,TGTGCTACTAACCAGGGAGGCAGCTACAATGAGCAGTTCTTC
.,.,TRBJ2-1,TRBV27,CASRSGGWQFF,TGTGCCAGCCGCTCCGGGGGATGGCAGTTCTTC
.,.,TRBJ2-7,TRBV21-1,CASSKAPDRVYEQYF,TGTGCCAGCAGCAAAGCCCCAGACAGAGTCTACGAGCAGTACTTC
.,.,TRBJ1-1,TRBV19,CASSRQTENTEAFF,TGTGCCAGTAGTAGGCAGACTGAGAACACTGAAGCTTTCTTT